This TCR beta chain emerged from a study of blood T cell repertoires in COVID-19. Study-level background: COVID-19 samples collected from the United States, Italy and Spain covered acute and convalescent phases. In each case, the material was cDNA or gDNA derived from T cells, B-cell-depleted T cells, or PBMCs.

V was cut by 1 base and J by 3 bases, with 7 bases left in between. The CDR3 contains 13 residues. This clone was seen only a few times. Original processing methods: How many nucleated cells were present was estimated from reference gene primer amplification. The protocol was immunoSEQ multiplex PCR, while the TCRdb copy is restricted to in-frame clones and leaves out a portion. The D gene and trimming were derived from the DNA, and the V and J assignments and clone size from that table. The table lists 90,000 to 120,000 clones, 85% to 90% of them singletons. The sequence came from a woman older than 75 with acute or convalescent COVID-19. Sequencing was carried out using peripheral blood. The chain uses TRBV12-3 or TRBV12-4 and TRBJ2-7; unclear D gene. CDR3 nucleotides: TGTGCCAGCAGTTTAGGTAGCATCTACGAGCAGTACTTC. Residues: CASSLGSIYEQYF.